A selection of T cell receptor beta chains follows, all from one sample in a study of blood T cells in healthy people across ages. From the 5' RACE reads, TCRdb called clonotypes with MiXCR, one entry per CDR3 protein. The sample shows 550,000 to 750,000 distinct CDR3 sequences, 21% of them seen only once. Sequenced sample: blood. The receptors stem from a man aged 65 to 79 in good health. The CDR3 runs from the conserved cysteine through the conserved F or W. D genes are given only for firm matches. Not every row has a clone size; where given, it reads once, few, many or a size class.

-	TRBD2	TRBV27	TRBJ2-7	TGTGCCAGCAGTTTACCCGAGGGACTAGCGGGAGCCACCTACGAGCAGTACTTC	CASSLPEGLAGATYEQYF
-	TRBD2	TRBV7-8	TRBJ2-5	TGTGCCAGCAGCTTAGTGGGACTAGTCATTTTGGGGCCTCAAGAGACCCAGTACTTC	CASSLVGLVILGPQETQYF
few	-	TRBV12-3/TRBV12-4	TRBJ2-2	TGTGCCAGCAGTCCCACTTACGGGGCGACTAGTAACGGGGAGCTGTTTTTT	CASSPTYGATSNGELFF
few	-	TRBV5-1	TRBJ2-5	TGCGCCAGCAGCTTCTCCCTCCATAGCGACCAAGAGACCCAGTACTTC	CASSFSLHSDQETQYF
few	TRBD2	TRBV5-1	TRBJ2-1	TGCGCCAGCAGCGCCCCCTTTGGAGCGGGGCTCAATGAGCAGTTCTTC	CASSAPFGAGLNEQFF
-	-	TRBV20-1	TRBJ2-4	TGCAGTGCTAGAGGTACCATTCAGTACTTC	CSARGTIQYF
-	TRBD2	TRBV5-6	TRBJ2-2	TGTGCCAGCAGCTTGGGAGCGGGAGACACCGGGGAGCTGTTTTTT	CASSLGAGDTGELFF
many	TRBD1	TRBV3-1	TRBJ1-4	TGTGCCACCGGACAGGGACTTGAAAAACTGTTTTTT	CATGQGLEKLFF
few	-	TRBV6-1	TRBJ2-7	TGTGCCAGCAGTGATACCGCCACAGACCCCTACGAGCAGTACTTC	CASSDTATDPYEQYF
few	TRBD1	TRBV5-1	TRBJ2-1	TGCGCCAGCAGCTTGGGGGCGGGACAGGGTTACTACAATGAGCAGTTCTTC	CASSLGAGQGYYNEQFF
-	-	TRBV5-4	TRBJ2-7	TGTGCCAGCAGCGGTGCCCGGAGCTCCTACGAGCAGTACTTC	CASSGARSSYEQYF
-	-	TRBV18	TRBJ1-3	TGTGCCAGCTCACCACAGGGGCCTACTGGAAACACCATATATTTT	CASSPQGPTGNTIYF
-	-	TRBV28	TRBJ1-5	TGTGCCAGCAGGGGACGGGGGCTGGGCAATCAGCCCCAGCATTTT	CASRGRGLGNQPQHF
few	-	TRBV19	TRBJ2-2	TGTGCCAGTAGTATAAGGGACACCGGGGAGCTGTTTTTT	CASSIRDTGELFF
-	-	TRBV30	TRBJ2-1	TGTGCTGGGACGGGTAACAATGAGCAGTTCTTC	CAGTGNNEQFF
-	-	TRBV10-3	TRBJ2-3	TGTGCCACCACTGGGGGCTACACAGATACGCAGTATTTT	CATTGGYTDTQYF
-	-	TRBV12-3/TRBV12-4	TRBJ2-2	TGTGCCAGCAGTACTAACACCGAGGAGCTGTTTTTT	CASSTNTEELFF
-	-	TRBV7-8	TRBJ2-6	TGTGCCAGCATCCCTGCAGTTTTCTCTGGGGCCAACGTCCTGACTTTC	CASIPAVFSGANVLTF
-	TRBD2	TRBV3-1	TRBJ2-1	TGTGCCAGCGGGACTAGCGGGAGGATCAATGAGCAGTTCTTC	CASGTSGRINEQFF
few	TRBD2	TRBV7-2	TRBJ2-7	TGTGCCAGCAGCCCCCAGAAGCGGGAGTCCTCCGAGCAGTACTTC	CASSPQKRESSEQYF
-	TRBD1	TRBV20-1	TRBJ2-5	TGCAGTGCGGACCCCGGGACAGGGAAGACTCAAGAGACCCAGTACTTC	CSADPGTGKTQETQYF
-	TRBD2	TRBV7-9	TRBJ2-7	TGTGCCAGCAGCTTAGGGAGTAGCGGGAGCTCCTACGAGCAGTACTTC	CASSLGSSGSSYEQYF
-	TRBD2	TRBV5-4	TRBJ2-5	TGTGCCAGCAGCTTGGGTCGTTCGAGCGGGAGGGAGACCCAGTACTTC	CASSLGRSSGRETQYF
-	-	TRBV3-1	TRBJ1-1	TGTGCCAGCAGCCTCCATTCAGACAGGCTCACTGAAGCTTTCTTT	CASSLHSDRLTEAFF
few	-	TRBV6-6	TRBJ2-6	TGTGCCAGCAGTTGGGACGGGTCTGGAGGGGCCAACGTCCTGACTTTC	CASSWDGSGGANVLTF
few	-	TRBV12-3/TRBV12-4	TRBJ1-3	TGTGCCAGCAGGCGAAACACCATATATTTT	CASRRNTIYF
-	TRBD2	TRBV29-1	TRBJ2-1	TGCAGCGTTGAAAGGCGCCTAGCGGGAGGGTACAATGAGCAGTTCTTC	CSVERRLAGGYNEQFF
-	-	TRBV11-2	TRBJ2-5	TGTGCCAGCAGCTCCCCCCTCACCAGCGGGACAAGAGAGCAGTACTTC	CASSSPLTSGTREQYF
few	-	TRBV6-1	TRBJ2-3	TGTGCCACCCAGTCGGGTGGCACAGATACGCAGTATTTT	CATQSGGTDTQYF
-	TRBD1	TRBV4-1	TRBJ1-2	TGCGCCAGCAGCCAAGATCTCAGGGGGAGGTATGGCTACACCTTC	CASSQDLRGRYGYTF
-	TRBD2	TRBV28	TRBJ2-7	TGTGCCAGCCTCGGGCGGGAGCATGGCGAGCAGTACTTC	CASLGREHGEQYF
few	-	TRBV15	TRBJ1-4	TGTGCCACCAGCACTGGGGCGACAGCAACTAATGAAAAACTGTTTTTT	CATSTGATATNEKLFF
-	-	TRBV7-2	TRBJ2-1	TGTGCCAGCAGCTTACCGGGGGCGGGAAATGAGCAGTTCTTC	CASSLPGAGNEQFF
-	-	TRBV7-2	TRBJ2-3	TGTGCCAGCAGCAAACGACAGGCAGGCACAGATACGCAGTATTTT	CASSKRQAGTDTQYF
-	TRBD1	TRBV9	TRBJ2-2	TGTGCCAGCAGCGTAGCTGGACAGGGGTACACCGGGGAGCTGTTTTTT	CASSVAGQGYTGELFF
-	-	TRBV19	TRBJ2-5	TGTGCCAGTAGTATAGATCGGTGGGGCCAAGAGACCCAGTACTTC	CASSIDRWGQETQYF
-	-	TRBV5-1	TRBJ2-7	TGCGCCAGCAGAATAATGGGTTCGTCCTACGAGCAGTACTTC	CASRIMGSSYEQYF
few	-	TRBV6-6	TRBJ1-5	TGTGCCAGCAGTTACTCGAATGTGGGCAATCAGCCCCAGCATTTT	CASSYSNVGNQPQHF
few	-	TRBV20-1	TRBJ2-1	TGCAGTGCTAGCGGTAGCGGTTCCGCCTACAATGAGCAGTTCTTC	CSASGSGSAYNEQFF
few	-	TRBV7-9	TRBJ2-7	TGTGCCAGCAGCTGGGGACAACAATACGAGCAGTACTTC	CASSWGQQYEQYF
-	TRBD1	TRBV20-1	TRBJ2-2	TGCAGTGCTAGAATTGCCAGGGGGACCGGGGAGCTGTTTTTT	CSARIARGTGELFF
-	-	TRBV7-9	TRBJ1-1	TGTGCCAGCAGCCCGGTCACGAACACTGAAGCTTTCTTT	CASSPVTNTEAFF
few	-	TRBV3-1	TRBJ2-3	TGTGCCAGCAGCCAAGAAGGGACTCTCTTTCCGGGTACGCAGTATTTT	CASSQEGTLFPGTQYF
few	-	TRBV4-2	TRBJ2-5	TGTGCCAGCAGCCAATCCCTAGGATACCAAGAGACCCAGTACTTC	CASSQSLGYQETQYF
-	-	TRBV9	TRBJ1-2	TGTGCCAGCAGCGCCGTTGGGTCTCTCATTTATTCTAACTATGGCTACACCTTC	CASSAVGSLIYSNYGYTF
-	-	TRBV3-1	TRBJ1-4	TGTGCCAGCAGCCACGATAGACAGAGTTCGGGAAAACTGTTTTTT	CASSHDRQSSGKLFF
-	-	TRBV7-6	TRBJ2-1	TGTGCCAGCAGCTTAGAGGTTGGGGGCGGGAACAATGAGCAGTTCTTC	CASSLEVGGGNNEQFF
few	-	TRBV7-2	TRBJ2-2	TGTGCCAGCAGCTTAGTCGGGAGTGCCACCGGGGAGCTGTTTTTT	CASSLVGSATGELFF
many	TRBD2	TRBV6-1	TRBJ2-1	TGCGCCAGCAGCGGGACTAGCGGGAGTTACAATGAGCAGTTCTTC	CASSGTSGSYNEQFF
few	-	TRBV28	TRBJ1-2	TGTGCCAGCAGTGCCAACAGGGTCGGGGGCTACACCTTC	CASSANRVGGYTF
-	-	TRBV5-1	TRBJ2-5	TGCGCCAGCAGCTTAAGGTTCCAAGAGACCCAGTACTTC	CASSLRFQETQYF
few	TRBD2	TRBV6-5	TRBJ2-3	TGTGCCAGCAGTTTGAGACTAGCGGGAGTGGCAGATACGCAGTATTTT	CASSLRLAGVADTQYF
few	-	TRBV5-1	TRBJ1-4	TGCGCCAGCAGCTCGGACAATCGAGGTGAAAAACTGTTTTTT	CASSSDNRGEKLFF
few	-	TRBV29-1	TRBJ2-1	TGCAGCGTTGAAATATTGTATGAGCAGTTCTTC	CSVEILYEQFF